Each of the 10 T cell receptor beta chains below was sequenced from the same sample in a study of control samples from healthy donors and cancer patients. Profiled with immunoSEQ multiplex PCR; TCRdb holds only in-frame clones, not every one. The sample holds around 130,000 clones; nearly 90% are singletons and the top ten take 6% to 9.5%. The sequenced sample was PBMCs. All receptors come from a man aged 45 to 65 with head and neck cancer.

This chain joins TRBV19 and TRBJ1-1; D not resolved. Germline values: CDR1 LNHDA, CDR2 SQIVND (reference sequence). CDR3 length: 12 residues. Between the trimmed V and J ends, which lost 6 bases and 1 base, there was a span of 6 bases. The CDR3 loop reads CASRRGNTEAFF. CDR3 in DNA: TGTGCCAGTAGGAGAGGGAACACTGAAGCTTTCTTT.

The chain is built from TRBV20-1 and TRBJ2-7, with TRBD1 identical over 7 bases. The J segment lost 7 bases and the V segment lost 4 bases, leaving 4 bases of the junction unmatched. CDR3 length: 11 amino acids. Germline loops: CDR1 DFQATT, CDR2 SNEGSKA (reference sequence). CDR3 coding DNA: TGCAGTGCTAACAGGGGTAGTGAGCAGTACTTC. Its protein is CSANRGSEQYF.

This clone was seen only once. The V call is TRBV28, the J call TRBJ2-1, with D perhaps TRBD1 or TRBD2 (7 bases each). Trimming left V 8 bases short and J 6 bases short, with 23 bases between. CDR1 and CDR2 (germline): MDHEN, SYDVKM. This CDR3 contains 16 residues. The CDR3 DNA reads TGTGCCAGCGAGGGGGCTTTGGGCGGGAGTCGCAATGAGCAGTTCTTC. Translated: CASEGALGGSRNEQFF. The variable domain in full, completed from reference TRBV28 and TRBJ2-1, reads DVKVTQSSRYLVKRTGEKVFLECVQDMDHENMFWYRQDPGLGLRLIYFSYDVKMKEKGDIPEGYSVSREKKERFSLILESASTNQTSMYLCASEGALGGSRNEQFFGPGTRLTVL.

The chain uses TRBV7-2 and TRBJ2-7, with 11 bases lining up with TRBD2. V trimming: 3 bases; J trimming: 1 base; junction bases outside the gene matches: 5. Germline lookup yields CDR1 SGHTA and CDR2 FQGNSA. The CDR3 covers 16 residues. Here the CDR3 reads CASSFLGTSGSYEQYF. Written as DNA, the CDR3 is TGTGCCAGCAGCTTTTTGGGGACTAGCGGTTCCTACGAGCAGTACTTC.

The genes are TRBV7-9 and TRBJ2-7; tentatively, D is TRBD1 (6 bases). CDR3 length: 14 amino acids. CDR1 is SEHNR, CDR2 FQNEAQ, per germline (reference sequence). The V and J ends lost 8 bases and 2 bases respectively, with 16 bases between them. CDR3 bases: TGTGCCAGCCGTGGGGCAGGGGTTGCCTACGAGCAGTACTTC. This sequence encodes CASRGAGVAYEQYF. The full variable domain, with the rest looked up from reference TRBV7-9 and TRBJ2-7, is DTGVSQNPRHKITKRGQNVTFRCDPISEHNRLYWYRQTLGQGPEFLTYFQNEAQLEKSRLLSDRFSAERPKGSFSTLEIQRTEQGDSAMYLCASRGAGVAYEQYFGPGTRLTVT.

The chain recombines TRBV3-1 (or the pseudogene TRBV3-2) with TRBJ2-1; D is uncertain. The germline V gene encodes CDR1 LGHDT and CDR2 YNNKEL (reference sequence). Trimming took off 3 bases at V and 4 bases at J, with 10 bases between the two ends. CDR3 length: 14 residues. The CDR3 sequence is CASSQVRTYNEQFF. CDR3 nucleotides: TGTGCCAGCAGCCAGGTGCGGACGTACAATGAGCAGTTCTTC.

This chain connects TRBV10-3 to TRBJ2-1; D possibly corresponds to TRBD1 (7 bases). The germline V gene encodes CDR1 ENHRY and CDR2 SYGVKD. Trimming removed 0 bases at V and 4 bases at J, with 13 bases between. The CDR3 is 16 residues long. The CDR3 here is CAISESDREVYNEQFF. CDR3 in DNA: TGTGCCATCAGTGAGTCCGACAGGGAGGTATACAATGAGCAGTTCTTC.

The chain carries TRBV11-2 and TRBJ2-7; D remains ambiguous. Trimming shortened V by 4 bases and J by 6 bases, and 10 bases separated the two germline ends. From germline, CDR1 is SGHAT and CDR2 FQNNGV. CDR3 length: 12 amino acids. For the CDR3, the DNA is TGTGCCAGCAGCTACTCCTGGGGCGAGCAGTACTTC. This gives the protein CASSYSWGEQYF.

This chain links TRBV6-5 with TRBJ1-2; D perhaps matches TRBD1 (6 bases). This CDR3 contains 12 residues. The V and J ends lost 4 bases and 8 bases respectively, with 11 bases between them. CDR1 is MNHEY and CDR2 is SVGAGI in the germline V gene. The CDR3 is CASSWGGAGYTF. CDR3 coding DNA: TGTGCCAGCAGTTGGGGGGGGGCCGGCTACACCTTC.

The chain combines TRBV6-5 with TRBJ1-2, with D uncertain. The CDR3 spans 13 residues. V was trimmed by 0 bases and J by 6 bases, leaving 8 bases between them. Germline V CDR1 and CDR2: MNHEY, SVGAGI. The CDR3 nucleotides read TGTGCCAGCAGTTACTCTGGAGAGGATGGCTACACCTTC. The encoded protein is CASSYSGEDGYTF.